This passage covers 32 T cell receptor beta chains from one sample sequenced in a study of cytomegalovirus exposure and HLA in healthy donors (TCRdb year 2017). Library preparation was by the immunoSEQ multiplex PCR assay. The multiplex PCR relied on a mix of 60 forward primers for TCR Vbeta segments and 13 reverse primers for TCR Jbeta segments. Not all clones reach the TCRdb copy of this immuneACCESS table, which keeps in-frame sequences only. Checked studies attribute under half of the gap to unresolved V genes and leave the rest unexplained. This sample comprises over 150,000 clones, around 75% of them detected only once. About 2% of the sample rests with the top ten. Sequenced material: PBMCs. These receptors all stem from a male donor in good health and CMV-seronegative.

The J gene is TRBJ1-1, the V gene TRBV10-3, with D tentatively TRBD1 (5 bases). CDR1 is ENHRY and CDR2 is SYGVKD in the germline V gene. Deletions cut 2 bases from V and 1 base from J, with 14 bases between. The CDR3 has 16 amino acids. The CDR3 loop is CAISEGGGATNTEAFF. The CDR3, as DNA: TGTGCCATCAGTGAGGGAGGAGGGGCTACGAACACTGAAGCTTTCTTT.

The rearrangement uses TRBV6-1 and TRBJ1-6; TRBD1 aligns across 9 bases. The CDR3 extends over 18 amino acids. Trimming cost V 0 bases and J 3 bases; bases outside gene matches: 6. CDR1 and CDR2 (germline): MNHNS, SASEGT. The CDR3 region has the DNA TGTGCCAGCAGTGAAGCCCGGGACAGGGTCAACTATAATTCACCCCTCCACTTT. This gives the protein CASSEARDRVNYNSPLHF.

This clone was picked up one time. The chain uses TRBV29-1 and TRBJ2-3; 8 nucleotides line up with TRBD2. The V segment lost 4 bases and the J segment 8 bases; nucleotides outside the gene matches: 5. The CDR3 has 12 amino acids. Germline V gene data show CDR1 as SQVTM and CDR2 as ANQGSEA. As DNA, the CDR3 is TGCAGCGTTGGTGTTAGCGGGGCTACGCAGTATTTT. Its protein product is CSVGVSGATQYF.

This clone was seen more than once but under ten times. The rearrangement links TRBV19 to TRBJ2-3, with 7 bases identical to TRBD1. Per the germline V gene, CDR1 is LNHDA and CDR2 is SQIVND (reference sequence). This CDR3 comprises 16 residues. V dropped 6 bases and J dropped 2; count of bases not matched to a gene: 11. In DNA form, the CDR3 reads TGTGCCAGTAGCCCGATCAGACAGGGTTTCACAGATACGCAGTATTTT. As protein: CASSPIRQGFTDTQYF.

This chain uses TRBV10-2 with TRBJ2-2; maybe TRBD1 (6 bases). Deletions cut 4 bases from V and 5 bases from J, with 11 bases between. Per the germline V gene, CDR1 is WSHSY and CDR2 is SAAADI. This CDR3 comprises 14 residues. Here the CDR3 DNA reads TGCGCCAGCAGTGCGCGGACAGAGACCGGGGAGCTGTTTTTT. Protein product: CASSARTETGELFF.

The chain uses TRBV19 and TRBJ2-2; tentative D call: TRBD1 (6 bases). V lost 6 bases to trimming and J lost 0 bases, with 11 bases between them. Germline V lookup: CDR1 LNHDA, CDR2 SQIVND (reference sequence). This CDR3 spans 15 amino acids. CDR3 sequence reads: CASSNRVANTGELFF. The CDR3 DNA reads TGTGCCAGTAGCAACAGGGTCGCGAACACCGGGGAGCTGTTTTTT.

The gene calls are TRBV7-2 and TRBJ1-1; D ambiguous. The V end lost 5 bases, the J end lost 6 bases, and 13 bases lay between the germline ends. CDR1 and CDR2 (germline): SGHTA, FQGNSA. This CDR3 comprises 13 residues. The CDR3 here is CASSPRGSAEAFF. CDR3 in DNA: TGTGCCAGCAGCCCCCGGGGTTCCGCTGAAGCTTTCTTT.

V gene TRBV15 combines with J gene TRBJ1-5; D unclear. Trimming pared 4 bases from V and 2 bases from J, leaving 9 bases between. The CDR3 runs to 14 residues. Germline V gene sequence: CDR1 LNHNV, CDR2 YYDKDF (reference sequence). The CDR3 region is CATSTSGGNQPQHF. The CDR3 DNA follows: TGTGCCACCAGCACTTCGGGAGGCAATCAGCCCCAGCATTTT.

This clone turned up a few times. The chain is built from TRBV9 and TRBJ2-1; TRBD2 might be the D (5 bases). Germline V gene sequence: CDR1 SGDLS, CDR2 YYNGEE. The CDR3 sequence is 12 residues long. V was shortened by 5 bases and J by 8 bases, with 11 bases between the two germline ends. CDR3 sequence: CASSQAGHEQFF. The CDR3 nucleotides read TGTGCCAGCAGTCAGGCGGGTCATGAGCAGTTCTTC.

The CDR3 DNA sequence: TGTGCCAGCAGCTCTTGGACAGGGCCCACTGAAGCTTTCTTT. Amino acids: CASSSWTGPTEAFF. J is TRBJ1-1 and V is TRBV13; 8 bases line up with TRBD1. Germline CDR1 and CDR2: PRHDT and FYEKMQ (reference sequence). J was trimmed by 4 bases and V by 4 bases; bases with no gene match: 5. CDR3 length: 14 amino acids.

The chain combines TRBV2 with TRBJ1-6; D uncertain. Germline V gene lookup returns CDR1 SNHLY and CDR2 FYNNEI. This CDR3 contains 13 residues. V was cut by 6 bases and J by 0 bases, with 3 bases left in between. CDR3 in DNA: TGTGCCAGCAGGAGCTCCTATAATTCACCCCTCCACTTT. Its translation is CASRSSYNSPLHF.

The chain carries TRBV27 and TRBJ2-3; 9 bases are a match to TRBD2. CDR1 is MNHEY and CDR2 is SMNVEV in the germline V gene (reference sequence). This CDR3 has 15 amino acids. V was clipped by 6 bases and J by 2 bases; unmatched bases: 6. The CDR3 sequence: CASSVAGALTDTQYF. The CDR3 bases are TGTGCCAGCAGCGTAGCGGGGGCCCTCACAGATACGCAGTATTTT.

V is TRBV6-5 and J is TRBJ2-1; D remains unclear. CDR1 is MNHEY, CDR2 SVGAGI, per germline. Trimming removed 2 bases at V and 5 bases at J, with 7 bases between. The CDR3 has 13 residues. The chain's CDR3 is CASSYPGNNEQFF. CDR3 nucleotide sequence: TGTGCCAGCAGTTACCCGGGTAACAATGAGCAGTTCTTC.

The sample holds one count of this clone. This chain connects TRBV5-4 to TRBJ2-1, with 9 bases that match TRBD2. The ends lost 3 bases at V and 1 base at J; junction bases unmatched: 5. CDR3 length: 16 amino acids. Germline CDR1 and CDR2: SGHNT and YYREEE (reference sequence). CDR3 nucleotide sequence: TGTGCCAGCAGCTCAAAGACTAGCGGATCCTACAATGAGCAGTTCTTC. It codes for CASSSKTSGSYNEQFF.

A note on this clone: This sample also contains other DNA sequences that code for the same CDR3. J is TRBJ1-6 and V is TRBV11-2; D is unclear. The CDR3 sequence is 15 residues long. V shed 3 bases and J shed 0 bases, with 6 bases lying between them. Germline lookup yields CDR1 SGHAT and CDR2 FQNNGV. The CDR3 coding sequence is TGTGCCAGCAGCTTCGTGCGCTCCTATAATTCACCCCTCCACTTT. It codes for CASSFVRSYNSPLHF.

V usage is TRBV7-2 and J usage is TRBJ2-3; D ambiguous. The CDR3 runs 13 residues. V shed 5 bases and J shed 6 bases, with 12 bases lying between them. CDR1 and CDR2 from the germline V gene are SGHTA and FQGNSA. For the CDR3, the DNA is TGTGCCAGCAGCCGACAACAAGAGGATACGCAGTATTTT. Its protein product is CASSRQQEDTQYF.

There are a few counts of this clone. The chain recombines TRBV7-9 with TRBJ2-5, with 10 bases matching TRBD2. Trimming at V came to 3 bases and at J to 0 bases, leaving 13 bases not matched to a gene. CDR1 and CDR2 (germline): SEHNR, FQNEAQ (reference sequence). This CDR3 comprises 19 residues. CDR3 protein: CASSFLAGDLLLYQETQYF. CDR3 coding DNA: TGTGCCAGCAGCTTTCTAGCGGGGGACCTATTGCTGTACCAAGAGACCCAGTACTTC.

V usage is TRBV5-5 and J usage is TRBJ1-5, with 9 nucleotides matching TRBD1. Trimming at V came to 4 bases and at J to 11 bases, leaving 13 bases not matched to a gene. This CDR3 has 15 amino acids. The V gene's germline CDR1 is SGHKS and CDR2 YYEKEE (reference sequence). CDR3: CASSPGTGTGRTQHF. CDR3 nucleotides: TGTGCCAGCAGCCCAGGGACAGGGACTGGTCGGACCCAGCATTTT.

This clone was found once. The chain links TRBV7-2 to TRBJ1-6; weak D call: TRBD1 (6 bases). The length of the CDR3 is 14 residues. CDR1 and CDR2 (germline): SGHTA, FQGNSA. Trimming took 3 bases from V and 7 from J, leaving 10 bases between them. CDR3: CASSLGTLNSPLHF. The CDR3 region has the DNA TGTGCCAGCAGCTTGGGGACACTCAATTCACCCCTCCACTTT.

CDR3 DNA: TGTGCCAGCAGTCTGGGGGGGCTCGCGAACACTGAAGCTTTCTTT. Protein product: CASSLGGLANTEAFF. The chain carries TRBV27 and TRBJ1-1, with a possible D match to TRBD1 (6 bases). Germline loops: CDR1 MNHEY, CDR2 SMNVEV (reference sequence). Trimming stripped 5 bases from V and 1 base from J, with 14 bases between. CDR3 length equals 15 residues.

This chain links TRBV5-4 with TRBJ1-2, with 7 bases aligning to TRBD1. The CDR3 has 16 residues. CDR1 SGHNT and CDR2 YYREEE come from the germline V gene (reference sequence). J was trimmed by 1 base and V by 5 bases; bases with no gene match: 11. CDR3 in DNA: TGTGCCAGCAGTAACAAAATCAGGGGGAGTAACTATGGCTACACCTTC. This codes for CASSNKIRGSNYGYTF.

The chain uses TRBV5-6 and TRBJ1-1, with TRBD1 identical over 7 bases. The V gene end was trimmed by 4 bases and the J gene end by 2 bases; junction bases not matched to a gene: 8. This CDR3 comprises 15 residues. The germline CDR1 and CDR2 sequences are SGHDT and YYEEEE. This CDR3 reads CASSQIDRVNTEAFF. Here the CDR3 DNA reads TGTGCCAGCAGCCAGATTGACAGGGTTAACACTGAAGCTTTCTTT.

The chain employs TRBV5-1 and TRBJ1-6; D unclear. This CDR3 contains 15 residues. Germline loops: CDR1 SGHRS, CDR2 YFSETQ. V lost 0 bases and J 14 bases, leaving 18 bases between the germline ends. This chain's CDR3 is CASSLGQSPGVTLHF. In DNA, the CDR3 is TGCGCCAGCAGCTTGGGGCAAAGCCCGGGTGTGACCCTCCACTTT.

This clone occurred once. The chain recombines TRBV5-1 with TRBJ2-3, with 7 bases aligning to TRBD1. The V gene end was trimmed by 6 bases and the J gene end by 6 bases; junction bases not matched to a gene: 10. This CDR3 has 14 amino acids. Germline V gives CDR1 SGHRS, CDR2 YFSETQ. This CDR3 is CASTQTGLGDTQYF. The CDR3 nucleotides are TGCGCCAGCACCCAGACAGGGTTGGGGGATACGCAGTATTTT. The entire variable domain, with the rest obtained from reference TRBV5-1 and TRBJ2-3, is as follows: KAGVTQTPRYLIKTRGQQVTLSCSPISGHRSVSWYQQTPGQGLQFLFEYFSETQRNKGNFPGRFSGRQFSNSRSEMNVSTLELGDSALYLCASTQTGLGDTQYFGPGTRLTVL.

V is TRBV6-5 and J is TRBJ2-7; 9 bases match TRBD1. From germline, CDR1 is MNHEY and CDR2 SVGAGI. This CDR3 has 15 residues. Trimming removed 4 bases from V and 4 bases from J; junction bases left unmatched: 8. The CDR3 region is CASSSPGQGSYEQYF. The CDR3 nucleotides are TGTGCCAGCAGTTCCCCGGGACAGGGATCTTACGAGCAGTACTTC.

The CDR3 coding sequence is TGTGCCAGCAGCTCATCTAGCGGGGATTCCTACGAGCAGTACTTC. This encodes CASSSSSGDSYEQYF. The V gene is TRBV5-4, the J gene TRBJ2-7, with 9 bases that match TRBD2. Germline V gives CDR1 SGHNT, CDR2 YYREEE (reference sequence). V lost 3 bases, J lost 1 base, and 5 bases stayed unmatched. CDR3 length equals 15 residues. Using reference TRBV5-4 and TRBJ2-7 for the parts outside the CDR3, the full variable domain is ETGVTQSPTHLIKTRGQQVTLRCSSQSGHNTVSWYQQALGQGPQFIFQYYREEENGRGNFPPRFSGLQFPNYSSELNVNALELDDSALYLCASSSSSGDSYEQYFGPGTRLTVT.

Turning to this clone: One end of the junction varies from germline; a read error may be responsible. The CDR3 coding sequence is TGTGCCAGCAGCTTGGAGACGGAGGGCTATGACTACACCTTC. As protein: CASSLETEGYDYTF. The rearrangement joins TRBV13 to TRBJ1-2; no firm D call. Germline lookup yields CDR1 PRHDT and CDR2 FYEKMQ (reference sequence). The CDR3 runs 14 residues.

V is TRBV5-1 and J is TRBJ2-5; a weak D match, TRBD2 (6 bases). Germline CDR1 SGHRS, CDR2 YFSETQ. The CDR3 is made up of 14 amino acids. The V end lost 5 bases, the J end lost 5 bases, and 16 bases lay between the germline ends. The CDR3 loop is CASRPGGQWETQYF. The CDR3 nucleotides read TGCGCCAGCAGGCCAGGAGGGCAGTGGGAGACCCAGTACTTC.

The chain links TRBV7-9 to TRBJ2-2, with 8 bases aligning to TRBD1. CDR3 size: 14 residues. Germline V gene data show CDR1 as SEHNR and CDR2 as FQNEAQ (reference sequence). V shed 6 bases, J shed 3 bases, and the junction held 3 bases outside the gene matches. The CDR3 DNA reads TGTGCCAGCAGTTTACAGGGGGACACCGGGGAGCTGTTTTTT. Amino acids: CASSLQGDTGELFF. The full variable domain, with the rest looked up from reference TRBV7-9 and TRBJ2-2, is DTGVSQNPRHKITKRGQNVTFRCDPISEHNRLYWYRQTLGQGPEFLTYFQNEAQLEKSRLLSDRFSAERPKGSFSTLEIQRTEQGDSAMYLCASSLQGDTGELFFGEGSRLTVL.

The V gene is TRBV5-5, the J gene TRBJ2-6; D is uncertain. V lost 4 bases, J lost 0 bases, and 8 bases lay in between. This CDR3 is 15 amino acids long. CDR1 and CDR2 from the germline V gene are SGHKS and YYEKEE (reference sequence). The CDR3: CASSPASSGANVLTF. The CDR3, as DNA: TGTGCCAGCAGCCCAGCTAGCTCTGGGGCCAACGTCCTGACTTTC. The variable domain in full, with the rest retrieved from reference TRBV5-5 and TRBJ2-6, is DAGVTQSPTHLIKTRGQQVTLRCSPISGHKSVSWYQQVLGQGPQFIFQYYEKEERGRGNFPDRFSARQFPNYSSELNVNALLLGDSALYLCASSPASSGANVLTFGAGSRLTVL.

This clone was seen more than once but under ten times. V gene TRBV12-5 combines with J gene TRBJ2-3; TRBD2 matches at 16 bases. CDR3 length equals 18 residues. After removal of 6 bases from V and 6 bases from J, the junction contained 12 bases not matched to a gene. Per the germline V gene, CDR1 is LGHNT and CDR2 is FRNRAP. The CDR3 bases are TGTGCTAGTGGGGGACTAGCGGGGGGGCTTGGGGTTCGGGATACGCAGTATTTT. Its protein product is CASGGLAGGLGVRDTQYF.

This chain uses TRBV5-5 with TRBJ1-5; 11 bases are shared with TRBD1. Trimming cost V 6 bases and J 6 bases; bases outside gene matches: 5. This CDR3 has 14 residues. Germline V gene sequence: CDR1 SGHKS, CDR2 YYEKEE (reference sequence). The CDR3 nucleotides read TGTGCCAGCACCCTGGGGACAGGGGGTCAGCCCCAGCATTTT. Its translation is CASTLGTGGQPQHF.